This T cell receptor beta chain was captured in a study of control samples from healthy donors and cancer patients. Data came from immunoSEQ multiplex PCR; TCRdb stores just in-frame clones and leaves some out. The sample shows about 120,000 clones, about 93% of them seen only once. This CDR3 is 14 amino acids long. Germline V gives CDR1 SEHNR, CDR2 FQNEAQ (reference sequence). V shed 4 bases and J 7 bases; nucleotides not matched to a gene: 5. Sequenced input: blood. The rearrangement uses TRBV7-9 and TRBJ2-2, with 8 bases matching TRBD1. The TCR comes from a man between 25 and 39 years old in good health. CDR3 in amino acids: CASSSGTGYGELFF. CDR3 in DNA: TGTGCCAGCAGCTCGGGGACAGGCTACGGGGAGCTGTTTTTT. Supplemented by reference TRBV7-9 and TRBJ2-2, the full variable domain reads DTGVSQNPRHKITKRGQNVTFRCDPISEHNRLYWYRQTLGQGPEFLTYFQNEAQLEKSRLLSDRFSAERPKGSFSTLEIQRTEQGDSAMYLCASSSGTGYGELFFGEGSRLTVL.